A selection of T cell receptor beta chains follows, all from one sample in a study of cytomegalovirus exposure and HLA in healthy donors. Only in-frame clones appear in the TCRdb table, and some are missing; sequencing was by immunoSEQ multiplex PCR. The repertoire consists of 90,000 to 120,000 clones, with roughly 70% occurring once and the leading ten covering roughly 15%. What was sequenced was PBMCs. Every receptor here comes from a woman in her thirties or forties in good health and CMV-seropositive. CDR3s include the opening cysteine and the closing phenylalanine or tryptophan. A D gene is named only where the DNA matches it firmly.

TRBV6-5	.	TRBJ2-5	CASSFSGSETQYF
TRBV19	.	TRBJ2-5	CASTAQAGIYQETQYF
TRBV6-1	.	TRBJ1-1	CASSGTGVAAFF
TRBV6-5	.	TRBJ2-3	CASSPRADTQYF
TRBV9	.	TRBJ2-5	CASSRGAQETQYF
TRBV25-1	.	TRBJ2-5	CASSEGGLGEETQYF
TRBV5-8	.	TRBJ1-1	CASSWTPVPRGTEAFF
TRBV2	.	TRBJ1-5	CASKNGQYNQPQHF
TRBV6-1	.	TRBJ2-2	CASIEGGSDTGELFF
TRBV5-4	TRBD1	TRBJ2-5	CASTKGQGEETQYF
TRBV9	TRBD2	TRBJ2-1	CASSAYNIAGGYNEQFF
TRBV27	TRBD1	TRBJ1-3	CASSFRTGGNTIYF
TRBV9	.	TRBJ2-3	CASSVGPSDTQYF
TRBV11-2	.	TRBJ1-2	CASSLGTPRDGYTF
TRBV1	.	TRBJ1-2	CTSSQFIDRFYGYTF
TRBV30	.	TRBJ1-2	CAWSVQVPAGRDGYTF
TRBV19	TRBD1	TRBJ1-5	CASSIGQGLGWPQHF
TRBV2	.	TRBJ1-6	CASSGSNSNSPLHF
TRBV6-5	.	TRBJ2-3	CASSYSQNSNTQYF
TRBV6-5	TRBD1	TRBJ1-2	CASSLTGVRGYTF
TRBV5-6	.	TRBJ2-7	CASSLSGREQYF
TRBV15	.	TRBJ2-1	CATSRDPGRSYNEQFF
TRBV2	TRBD1	TRBJ1-4	CASSESSGGFEKLFF
TRBV6-1	TRBD1	TRBJ2-7	CASSEVPGQGYEQYF
TRBV5-4	TRBD1	TRBJ1-1	CASSFTGGPSTEAFF
TRBV29-1	TRBD1	TRBJ2-7	CSVETGTGTYEQYF
TRBV12-5	.	TRBJ2-2	CASGLDRAGYVDTGELFF
TRBV5-4	.	TRBJ2-7	CASSLDRSRYEQYF
TRBV28	.	TRBJ2-6	CATTGSAVGANVLTF
TRBV11-2	.	TRBJ1-3	CASSRPGAGNTIYF
TRBV6-6	TRBD1	TRBJ1-1	CASSSGTGGNTEAFF
TRBV6-6	TRBD1	TRBJ1-2	CASWDRSYGYTF
TRBV7-6	TRBD1	TRBJ2-7	CASSHTGGMLYEQYF
TRBV11-2	.	TRBJ2-7	CASSFPGLHQYEQYF
TRBV5-1	.	TRBJ2-7	CASSPGNSNPRPYEQYF
TRBV6-6	TRBD1	TRBJ1-4	CASSNRGGNEKLFF
TRBV5-1	TRBD2	TRBJ2-2	CASSPLGGGPTGELFF
TRBV7-9	TRBD1	TRBJ1-6	CASRGQGDNSPLHF
TRBV7-2	.	TRBJ2-5	CASSLDSQETQYF
TRBV6-1	.	TRBJ1-2	CASTEGGLGYTF